This record concerns one T cell receptor beta chain sequence. This sample was taken from a study of T cell responses to AZD1222 COVID-19 vaccine. Background on the study: Pooling was applied to second doses at about 4 or about 12 weeks.

The method was immunoSEQ multiplex PCR; TCRdb's version includes in-frame clones alone and lacks a portion of them. The sample holds roughly 120,000 clones, roughly 90% seen once. The sequences come from peripheral blood, collected on day 0 of AZD1222 vaccination. The source is an adult in good health.

The CDR3 DNA sequence: TGTGCCAGCTCAGTGAGCGGGGGAACCTACGAGCAGTACTTC. It translates to CASSVSGGTYEQYF. V gene TRBV18 combines with J gene TRBJ2-7; 8 nucleotides agree with TRBD2. The J segment lost 2 bases and the V segment lost 5 bases, leaving 5 bases of the junction unmatched. The CDR3 contains 14 residues. Germline loops: CDR1 KGHSH, CDR2 LQKENI.